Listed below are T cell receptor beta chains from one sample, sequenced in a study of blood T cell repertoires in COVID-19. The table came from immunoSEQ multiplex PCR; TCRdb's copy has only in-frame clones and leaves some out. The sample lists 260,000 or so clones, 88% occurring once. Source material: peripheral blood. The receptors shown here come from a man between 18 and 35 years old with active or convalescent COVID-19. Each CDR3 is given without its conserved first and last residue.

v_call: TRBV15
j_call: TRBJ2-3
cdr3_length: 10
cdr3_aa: ATSNQGDTQY

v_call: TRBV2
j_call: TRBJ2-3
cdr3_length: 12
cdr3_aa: ASSAGGPWDTQY

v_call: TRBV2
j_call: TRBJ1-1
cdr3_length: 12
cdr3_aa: ASSEGHWDTEAF

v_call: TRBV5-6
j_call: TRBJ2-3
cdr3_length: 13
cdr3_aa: ASSPGSSNSDTQY

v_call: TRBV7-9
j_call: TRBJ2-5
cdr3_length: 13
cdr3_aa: ASSPAGRGLETQY

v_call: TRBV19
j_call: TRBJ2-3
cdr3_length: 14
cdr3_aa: ASSLAGISSTDTQY

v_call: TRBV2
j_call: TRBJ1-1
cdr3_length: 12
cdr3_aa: ASGRVGSGTEAF

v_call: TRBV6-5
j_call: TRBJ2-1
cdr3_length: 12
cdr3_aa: ASRDTGTGIQQF

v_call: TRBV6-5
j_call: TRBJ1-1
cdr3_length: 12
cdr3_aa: ASVQGSLNTEAF

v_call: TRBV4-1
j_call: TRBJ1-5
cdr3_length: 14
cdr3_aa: ASSHEHRGAGQPQH

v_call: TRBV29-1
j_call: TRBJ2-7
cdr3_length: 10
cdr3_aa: SVVGRESEQY

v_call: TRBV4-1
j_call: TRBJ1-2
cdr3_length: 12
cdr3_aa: ASSQVSRDYGYT

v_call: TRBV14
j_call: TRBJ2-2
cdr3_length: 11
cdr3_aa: ASSRPGTGELF

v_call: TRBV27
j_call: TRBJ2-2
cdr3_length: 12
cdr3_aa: ASRPGIGAGELF

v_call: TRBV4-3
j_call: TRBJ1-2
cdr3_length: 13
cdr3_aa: ASSRYQGPNYGYT

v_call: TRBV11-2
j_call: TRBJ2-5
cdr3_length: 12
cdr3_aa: ASSPRGVQETQY

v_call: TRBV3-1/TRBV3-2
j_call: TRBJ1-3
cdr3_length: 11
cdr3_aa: ASSQDYRNTIY

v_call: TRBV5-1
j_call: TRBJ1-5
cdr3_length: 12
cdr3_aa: ASSPRDRVKPQH

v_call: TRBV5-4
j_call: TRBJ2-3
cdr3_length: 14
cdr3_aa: ASSQLAGLSTDTQY

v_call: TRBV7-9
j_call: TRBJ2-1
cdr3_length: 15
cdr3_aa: ASSLLGRGSYYNEQF

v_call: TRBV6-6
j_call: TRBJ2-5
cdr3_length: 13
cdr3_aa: ASKSGGADSQTQY

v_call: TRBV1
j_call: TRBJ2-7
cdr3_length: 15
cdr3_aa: TSSLNESTSGTYEQY

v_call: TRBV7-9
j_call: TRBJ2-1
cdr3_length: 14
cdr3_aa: ASSLGLAGGYNEQF

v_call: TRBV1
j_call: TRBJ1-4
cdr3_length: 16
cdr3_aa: TSSQPPGTGDPNEKLF

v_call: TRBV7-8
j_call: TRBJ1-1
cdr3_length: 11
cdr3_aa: ASSLASGTEAF

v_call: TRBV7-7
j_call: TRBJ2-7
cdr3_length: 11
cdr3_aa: ASSLARDYEQY

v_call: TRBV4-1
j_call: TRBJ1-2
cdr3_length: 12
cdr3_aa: ASRLPGQDYGYT

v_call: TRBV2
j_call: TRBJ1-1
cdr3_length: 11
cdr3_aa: ASRGQGNTEAF

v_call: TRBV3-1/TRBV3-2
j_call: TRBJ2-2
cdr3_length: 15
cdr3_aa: ASSQEVPQRGLGELF

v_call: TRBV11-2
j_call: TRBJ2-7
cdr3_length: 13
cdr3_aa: ASSLPNGGSYEQY

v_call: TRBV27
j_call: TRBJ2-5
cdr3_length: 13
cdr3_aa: ASSLLRQGIETQY

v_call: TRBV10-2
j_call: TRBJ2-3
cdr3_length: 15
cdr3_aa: ASSESSTSGVSDTQY

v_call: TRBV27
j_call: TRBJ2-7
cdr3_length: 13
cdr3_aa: ASSLLGTVSYEQY

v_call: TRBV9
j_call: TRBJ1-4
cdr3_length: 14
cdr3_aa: ASSVGRAARGEKLF

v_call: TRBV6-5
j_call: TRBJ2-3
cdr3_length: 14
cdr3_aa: ASSYSPRDYTDTQY

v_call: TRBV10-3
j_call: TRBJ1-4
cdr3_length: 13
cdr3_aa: AISDSGASNEKLF